Listed here are 14 T cell receptor beta chains from one sample, sequenced in a study of T cell changes during pregnancy in multiple sclerosis (dated by TCRdb to between 2018 and 2021). The library came from the immunoSEQ multiplex PCR assay. Not all clones reach the TCRdb copy of this immuneACCESS table, which keeps in-frame sequences only. Checked studies attribute under half of the gap to unresolved V genes and leave the rest unexplained. This sample gives tens of thousands of clones in total; 85% to 90% of them show up just once. The ten largest make up 0.85% to 0.95% of the sample. Sequenced material: peripheral blood, taken in the first trimester of pregnancy. These receptors all stem from a female donor in good health, enrolled as a control in a pregnancy study.

This clone has just one count. The chain uses TRBV6-4 and TRBJ2-1, with 8 bases matching TRBD1. CDR1 is MRHNA and CDR2 is SNTAGT in the germline V gene. The junction had 3 bases not matched to a gene; V was cut back by 3 bases and J by 2 bases. The CDR3 covers 15 residues. In DNA form, the CDR3 reads TGTGCCAGCAGTGAGCAGACAGGGGCCTACAATGAGCAGTTCTTC. This gives the protein CASSEQTGAYNEQFF.

The V gene is TRBV15, the J gene TRBJ1-4; D is possibly TRBD1 (6 bases). CDR1 and CDR2 (germline): LNHNV, YYDKDF (reference sequence). Between the trimmed V and J ends, which lost 4 bases and 7 bases, there was a span of 16 bases. The CDR3 covers 15 residues. DNA of the CDR3: TGTGCCACCAGCATTCTGTACGAAGGGGGTGAAAAACTGTTTTTT. Residues: CATSILYEGGEKLFF.

The V gene is TRBV11-3, the J gene TRBJ2-7; TRBD1 agrees at 8 bases. The CDR3 contains 13 residues. The J segment lost 6 bases and the V segment lost 0 bases, leaving 1 base of the junction unmatched. CDR1 SGHNT and CDR2 YENEEA come from the germline V gene. The CDR3 DNA reads as TGTGCCAGCAGCTTAGACAGGGGGCCCGAGCAGTACTTC. Its protein product is CASSLDRGPEQYF.

This clone showed up just a few times. V and J are TRBV18 and TRBJ2-2, with D uncertain. V was trimmed by 1 base and J by 0 bases, leaving 9 bases between them. In germline, CDR1 is KGHSH, CDR2 LQKENI. This CDR3 contains 16 residues. The CDR3 bases are TGTGCCAGCTCACCACTCGCTATGGCGAACACCGGGGAGCTGTTTTTT. It is translated as CASSPLAMANTGELFF.

The chain uses TRBV4-2 and TRBJ1-4, with D uncertain. The germline gives CDR1 LGHNA, CDR2 YNFKEQ. The germline V and J ends were trimmed by 0 bases and 8 bases, with 10 bases remaining between them. This CDR3 has 14 residues. Here the CDR3 DNA reads TGTGCCAGCAGCCAAGAGAAGAGTTGGGAAAAACTGTTTTTT. It is translated as CASSQEKSWEKLFF.

V usage is TRBV7-2 and J usage is TRBJ2-3; 12 bases fit TRBD2. V lost 4 bases and J lost 7; bases outside the gene matches: 15. CDR1 is SGHTA and CDR2 is FQGNSA in the germline V gene. CDR3 size: 18 residues. The chain's CDR3 is CASSSPSGLAGGLNTQYF. CDR3 sequence (DNA): TGTGCCAGCAGCTCGCCGAGCGGTCTAGCGGGGGGGCTGAATACGCAGTATTTT.

A few counts support this clone. The rearrangement uses TRBV7-9 and TRBJ1-1; D gene unclear. This CDR3 has 12 amino acids. The germline CDR1 and CDR2 sequences are SEHNR and FQNEAQ (reference sequence). The V and J ends lost 8 bases and 3 bases respectively, with 10 bases between them. This chain's CDR3 is CASFGRDTEAFF. CDR3 bases: TGTGCCAGCTTTGGGCGGGACACTGAAGCTTTCTTT.

The V call is TRBV6-5, the J call TRBJ1-1; no clear D gene. V was clipped by 0 bases and J by 2 bases, with 7 bases between them. Germline V gene data show CDR1 as MNHEY and CDR2 as SVGAGI. The CDR3 length is 14 residues. The CDR3 sequence: CASSYSTYNTEAFF. CDR3 nucleotide sequence: TGTGCCAGCAGTTACTCAACATATAACACTGAAGCTTTCTTT.

The V and J genes are TRBV18 and TRBJ1-2; D not certain. This CDR3 comprises 16 residues. The germline V gene has CDR1 KGHSH and CDR2 LQKENI. V was clipped by 3 bases and J by 5 bases, with 19 bases between them. The CDR3: CASSPGLVEPRYGYTF. The DNA for the CDR3 is TGTGCCAGCTCACCCGGATTAGTGGAGCCTCGGTATGGCTACACCTTC.

V gene TRBV9 combines with J gene TRBJ2-2; tentative D call: TRBD1 (6 bases). This CDR3 spans 17 amino acids. Germline V gives CDR1 SGDLS, CDR2 YYNGEE. V shed 3 bases and J shed 0 bases, with 15 bases lying between them. The CDR3 nucleotides are TGTGCCAGCAGCGCTCACTTACAGGGTGCGAACACCGGGGAGCTGTTTTTT. It encodes CASSAHLQGANTGELFF.

This clone was counted between two and nine times. DNA for the CDR3: TGTGCCAGCAGTGAGGGAGCTACCAACACCGGGGAGCTGTTTTTT. It is translated as CASSEGATNTGELFF. The V gene is TRBV6-4, the J gene TRBJ2-2; D is perhaps TRBD2 (5 bases). The CDR3 totals 15 residues. The V and J ends lost 3 bases and 2 bases respectively, with 10 bases between them. CDR1 and CDR2 from the germline V gene are MRHNA and SNTAGT.

V usage is TRBV30 and J usage is TRBJ1-2; D remains ambiguous. Germline CDR1 GTSNPN, CDR2 SVGIG (reference sequence). This CDR3 is 12 amino acids long. The V end lost 1 base, the J end lost 8 bases, and 11 bases lay between the germline ends. The CDR3 nucleotides read TGTGCCTGGAGTGCCTCGACATTAGGCTACACCTTC. Its protein product is CAWSASTLGYTF.

The DNA of the CDR3 is TGTGCCAGCAGCTTAGAAGGACTAGTTAATGAGCAGTTCTTC. Translating it yields CASSLEGLVNEQFF. The chain recombines TRBV11-3 with TRBJ2-1; TRBD2 aligns across 7 bases. V trimming: 0 bases; J trimming: 7 bases; junction bases outside the gene matches: 3. This CDR3 contains 14 residues. Looked up from germline, CDR1 is SGHNT and CDR2 is YENEEA. The full variable domain, in which reference TRBV11-3 and TRBJ2-1 provide the parts outside the CDR3, is EAGVVQSPRYKIIEKKQPVAFWCNPISGHNTLYWYLQNLGQGPELLIRYENEEAVDDSQLPKDRFSAERLKGVDSTLKIQPAELGDSAVYLCASSLEGLVNEQFFGPGTRLTVL.

This clone has more than one count but fewer than ten. This chain links TRBV2 with TRBJ1-1; D is unclear. The length of the CDR3 is 13 residues. CDR1 is SNHLY, CDR2 FYNNEI, per germline. Trimming shortened V by 6 bases and J by 6 bases, and 14 bases separated the two germline ends. The CDR3: CASSVLGEPEAFF. The DNA of the CDR3 is TGTGCCAGCAGCGTTCTCGGGGAACCTGAAGCTTTCTTT. Variable domain in full (rest from reference TRBV2 and TRBJ1-1): EPEVTQTPSHQVTQMGQEVILRCVPISNHLYFYWYRQILGQKVEFLVSFYNNEISEKSEIFDDQFSVERPDGSNFTLKIRSTKLEDSAMYFCASSVLGEPEAFFGQGTRLTVV.